What follows is one T cell receptor beta chain and its context. No antigen is known for it. The entry originates in a study of shared clonotypes between healthy human individuals. Study-wide background: A donor's plate count was three for CD4 naive and three for CD4 memory; CD8 naive had two and CD8 memory one. Study results and caveats: Rarefaction gave evidence that sorted-subset sequencing remained incomplete despite large depth.

Source study methods: With immunoSEQ giving junction-only sequences and no quality scores, filtering differed. Using immunoSEQ multiplex PCR, the repertoire was profiled, and TCRdb retains in-frame clones only, with some absent. V, J and clone size are those of that table, while D and trimming were read from the DNA. Here the sample spans fewer than 2.5 million clones, under 95% being singletons. The CDR3 length is 13 residues. The germline V gene encodes CDR1 SEHNR and CDR2 FQNEAQ (reference sequence). Trimming took 5 bases from V and 2 from J, leaving 10 bases between them. Every one of the donors was a Caucasian adult that lived in Nashville, Tennessee.

The source is a man younger than 35 in good health. Some clones in this sample may be carry-over from other donors' samples. The source material was naive CD4+ T cells from PBMCs. This sample's subset: CD45RA+ positively selected. The chain uses TRBV7-9 and TRBJ2-7, with D perhaps TRBD1 (6 bases). The CDR3 DNA reads as TGTGCCAGCAGCCGACAGGTAACCTACGAGCAGTACTTC. It translates to CASSRQVTYEQYF. The variable domain in full, completed from reference TRBV7-9 and TRBJ2-7, reads DTGVSQNPRHKITKRGQNVTFRCDPISEHNRLYWYRQTLGQGPEFLTYFQNEAQLEKSRLLSDRFSAERPKGSFSTLEIQRTEQGDSAMYLCASSRQVTYEQYFGPGTRLTVT.